The clone carrying this T cell receptor (beta chain) has at least ten counts. Its antigen remains unidentified. The data stem from a study of CD8 T cells in ankylosing spondylitis. One entry per CDR3 protein, called by TCRdb with MiXCR from the 5' RACE reads. The repertoire holds about 440,000 distinct CDR3 sequences, with 15% to 20% as singletons. Study-level results: One TCR beta motif, made up of under ten highly homologous variants, appeared characteristic of ankylosing spondylitis blood. Previously reported in reactive arthritis synovial fluid and blood were some of the motif variants. In ankylosing spondylitis patients, matched synovial fluid reportedly showed significant enrichment of disease-linked clones.

Germline values: CDR1 SNHLY, CDR2 FYNNEI. The CDR3 is 13 residues long. V was pared by 6 bases and J by 2 bases, with 10 bases between. Sequencing was carried out using blood, either unsorted or a sorted T cell fraction (not recorded which). The receptor was derived from a male donor with ankylosing spondylitis. This chain connects TRBV2 to TRBJ1-2; D ambiguous. CDR3 nucleotides: TGTGCCAGCAGGGCCGGCGGAAACTATGGCTACACCTTC. Encoded protein: CASRAGGNYGYTF. Full variable domain (outside the CDR3, taken from reference TRBV2 and TRBJ1-2): EPEVTQTPSHQVTQMGQEVILRCVPISNHLYFYWYRQILGQKVEFLVSFYNNEISEKSEIFDDQFSVERPDGSNFTLKIRSTKLEDSAMYFCASRAGGNYGYTFGSGTRLTVV.